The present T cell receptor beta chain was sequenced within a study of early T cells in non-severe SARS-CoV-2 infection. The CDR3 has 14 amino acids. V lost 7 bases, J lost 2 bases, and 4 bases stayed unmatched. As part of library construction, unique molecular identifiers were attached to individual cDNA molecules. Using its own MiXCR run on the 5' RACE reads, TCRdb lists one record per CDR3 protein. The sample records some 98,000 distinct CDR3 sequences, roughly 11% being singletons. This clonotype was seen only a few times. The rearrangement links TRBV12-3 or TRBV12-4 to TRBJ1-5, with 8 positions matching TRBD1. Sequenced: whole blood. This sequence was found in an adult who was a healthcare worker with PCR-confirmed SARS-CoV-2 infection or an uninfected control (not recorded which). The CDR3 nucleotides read TGTGCCAGCACCTCGACAGGGGGCAATCAGCCCCAGCATTTT. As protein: CASTSTGGNQPQHF.